The TCR beta chain described here comes from a study of control samples from healthy donors and cancer patients. V was shortened by 2 bases and J by 5 bases, with 16 bases between the two germline ends. The germline V gene encodes CDR1 MNHEY and CDR2 SMNVEV (reference sequence). The CDR3 runs to 16 residues. Sequenced by immunoSEQ multiplex PCR; TCRdb stores in-frame clones only, minus some. Among about 150,000 clones listed, 88% were seen once. The source of this sequence is a man aged 18 to 29 in good health. The chain couples TRBV27 to TRBJ2-1; the D gene is possibly TRBD2 (5 bases). Sequenced material: blood. The CDR3 DNA reads TGTGCCAGCAGTTTAGACCCTAGCTTTCGGAACAATGAGCAGTTCTTC. Protein product: CASSLDPSFRNNEQFF.